These 15 T cell receptor beta chains were all obtained from the same sample, sequenced in a study of shared clonotypes between healthy human individuals. Sequenced by immunoSEQ multiplex PCR; TCRdb stores in-frame clones only, minus some. The sample holds about half a million clones, roughly 85% seen once. Sequencing used PBMCs. These receptors all stem from a woman aged 40 to 50 in good health. Some clones in this sample may be carry-over from other donors' samples.

The rearrangement links TRBV4-2 to TRBJ2-5, with 11 positions matching TRBD2. This CDR3 is 16 amino acids long. Germline V gene lookup returns CDR1 LGHNA and CDR2 YNFKEQ. The trim removed 5 bases at V and 1 base at J, leaving 6 bases unmatched. The CDR3 DNA sequence: TGTGCCAGCAGCAAACTAGCGGGAGTCGCCCAAGAGACCCAGTACTTC. Translating gives CASSKLAGVAQETQYF.

The chain carries TRBV20-1 and TRBJ2-5, with D perhaps assigned TRBD1 or TRBD2 (5 bases each). Germline assignment: CDR1 DFQATT and CDR2 SNEGSKA (reference sequence). CDR3 length equals 11 residues. The germline V and J ends were trimmed by 7 bases and 11 bases, with 17 bases remaining between them. The CDR3 sequence: CSVGTPLEQYF. DNA of the CDR3: TGCAGTGTTGGGACCCCCCTAGAGCAGTACTTC.

The chain uses TRBV15 and TRBJ1-5; a possible D gene is TRBD1 (6 bases). The CDR3 totals 16 residues. V lost 0 bases and J 7 bases, leaving 16 bases between the germline ends. Germline V gene sequence: CDR1 LNHNV, CDR2 YYDKDF (reference sequence). The CDR3 nucleotides read TGTGCCACCAGCAGAGATTTTCTTCAGGGGTTCCAGCCCCAGCATTTT. Amino acid sequence: CATSRDFLQGFQPQHF.

The chain combines TRBV20-1 with TRBJ2-1; unclear D gene. CDR3 length: 11 amino acids. Germline CDR1 reads DFQATT; CDR2 reads SNEGSKA (reference sequence). V was cut by 1 base and J by 7 bases, with 5 bases left in between. CDR3 in amino acids: CSARVLNEQFF. CDR3 DNA: TGCAGTGCTAGAGTTTTAAATGAGCAGTTCTTC.

V gene TRBV6-7 combines with J gene TRBJ2-7; D gene unclear. TRBV6-7 counts as an open reading frame of uncertain function. CDR3 length equals 12 residues. V was clipped by 2 bases and J by 6 bases, with 8 bases between them. This CDR3 reads CASSYGYVEQYF. The CDR3 bases are TGTGCCAGCAGTTACGGGTACGTCGAGCAGTACTTC.

J is TRBJ2-3 and V is TRBV7-9; 11 nucleotides agree with TRBD2. CDR1 and CDR2 from the germline V gene are SEHNR and FQNEAQ (reference sequence). Trimming took 2 bases from V and 3 from J; bases not matched to a gene: 10. This CDR3 is built from 18 residues. The CDR3 sequence: CASSLQGFRLAGTDTQYF. The CDR3 nucleotides are TGTGCCAGCAGCTTACAGGGATTCCGACTAGCGGGGACAGATACGCAGTATTTT.

The chain links TRBV7-2 to TRBJ2-7; D is possibly TRBD1 or TRBD2 (5 bases each). CDR1 and CDR2 (germline): SGHTA, FQGNSA. With 3 bases removed from V and 2 bases from J, the gap between germline ends came to 11 bases. The length of the CDR3 is 14 residues. CDR3 bases: TGTGCCAGCAGCTTCCCCAGGGAGACCTACGAGCAGTACTTC. This sequence encodes CASSFPRETYEQYF.

V is TRBV6-5 and J is TRBJ2-7; D may be TRBD2 (6 bases). The V and J ends lost 8 bases and 1 base respectively, with 12 bases between them. CDR3 length equals 13 residues. The germline V gene has CDR1 MNHEY and CDR2 SVGAGI. The chain's CDR3 is CASGREESYEQYF. CDR3 in DNA: TGTGCCAGCGGGCGGGAAGAATCCTACGAGCAGTACTTC.

V and J are TRBV28 and TRBJ2-4, with 8 bases that match TRBD1. The CDR3 length is 16 residues. J lost 0 bases, V lost 8 bases, and 9 bases had no gene match. CDR1 is MDHEN, CDR2 SYDVKM, per germline. CDR3 nucleotides: TGTGCCAGCGTGTCAGGGGGCGCGGAAGCCAAAAACATTCAGTACTTC. Protein product: CASVSGGAEAKNIQYF.

The J gene is TRBJ1-2, the V gene TRBV10-3; no definite D call. The V end lost 0 bases, the J end lost 1 base, and 9 bases lay between the germline ends. CDR1 and CDR2 from the germline V gene are ENHRY and SYGVKD. This CDR3 is 15 amino acids long. The CDR3 region is CAISESGRFNYGYTF. CDR3 nucleotide sequence: TGTGCCATCAGTGAGTCGGGCAGGTTTAACTATGGCTACACCTTC.

In its sample, this clone was seen a few times. The genes are TRBV7-9 and TRBJ1-2; D not resolved. The CDR3 is 14 amino acids. CDR1 is SEHNR and CDR2 is FQNEAQ in the germline V gene (reference sequence). The V end lost 1 base, the J end lost 3 bases, and 9 bases lay between the germline ends. CDR3 region: CASSLGGGYYGYTF. DNA for the CDR3: TGTGCCAGCAGCTTAGGTGGTGGGTACTATGGCTACACCTTC.

The gene calls are TRBV9 and TRBJ2-7; D possibly corresponds to TRBD2 (6 bases). The CDR3 totals 14 residues. The V and J ends lost 0 bases and 2 bases respectively, with 9 bases between them. CDR1 and CDR2 from the germline V gene are SGDLS and YYNGEE. The CDR3 spells CASSVATGAYEQYF. The DNA of the CDR3 is TGTGCCAGCAGCGTAGCTACGGGGGCCTACGAGCAGTACTTC.

Turning to this clone: At one of its ends the junction is not consistent with the germline gene, which may arise from a read error. This chain connects TRBV7-2 to TRBJ1-1, with D uncertain. The CDR3 is made up of 8 amino acids. In germline, CDR1 is SGHTA, CDR2 FQGNSA. The CDR3, as DNA: TGTGCCAGCCCGGCTTGGGTCTTT. Protein sequence: CASPAWVF.

The genes are TRBV9 and TRBJ2-3; TRBD1 agrees at 8 bases. Germline V lookup: CDR1 SGDLS, CDR2 YYNGEE. The CDR3 length is 17 residues. V shed 0 bases and J 4 bases; nucleotides not matched to a gene: 10. The CDR3 nucleotides are TGTGCCAGCAGCGTAGCTCTCGGGGGACAGGCATCAGATACGCAGTATTTT. Protein sequence: CASSVALGGQASDTQYF.

This clone was seen a single time. This chain connects TRBV21-1 to TRBJ2-7; TRBD2 was called by the table and not checked on the DNA. TRBV21-1 is labeled a pseudogene. The CDR3 spans 13 residues. DNA for the CDR3: TGTGCCAGCCCGAAGCGGGAGAACTACGAGCAGTACTTC. Its protein product is CASPKRENYEQYF.